Below are 18 T cell receptor beta chains sequenced from a single sample in a study of T cell responses to AZD1222 COVID-19 vaccine. The repertoire was sequenced with immunoSEQ multiplex PCR; TCRdb's copy has only in-frame clones and lacks some. The table records roughly 160,000 clones, just over 90% of them present only once. The material sequenced was peripheral blood, taken on day 0 of MenACWY control vaccination. The origin of the receptors is an adult in good health.

The chain carries TRBV2 and TRBJ2-7; 8 nucleotides match TRBD2. Germline CDR1 reads SNHLY; CDR2 reads FYNNEI. This CDR3 region has 13 residues. With 6 bases clipped from V and 0 bases from J, the junction kept 1 base outside the gene matches. The CDR3 protein is CASRREASYEQYF. The CDR3 DNA reads as TGTGCCAGCAGGCGGGAGGCCTCCTACGAGCAGTACTTC.

This chain links TRBV19 with TRBJ2-7; tentative D call: TRBD2 (6 bases). CDR3 length: 14 residues. Trimming left V 8 bases short and J 4 bases short, with 18 bases between. The germline V gene encodes CDR1 LNHDA and CDR2 SQIVND (reference sequence). Here the CDR3 DNA reads TGTGCCAGTGGCTGGAATAGCGGCACGTACGAGCAGTACTTC. Protein: CASGWNSGTYEQYF.

This clone has a handful of counts. The rearrangement joins TRBV15 to TRBJ2-5; 9 bases agree with TRBD2. V lost 2 bases and J lost 2; bases outside the gene matches: 3. Germline V gene lookup returns CDR1 LNHNV and CDR2 YYDKDF (reference sequence). This CDR3 region has 15 residues. CDR3 residues: CATSRSSGIQETQYF. CDR3 sequence (DNA): TGTGCCACCAGCAGATCTAGCGGGATTCAAGAGACCCAGTACTTC.

This sequence joins TRBV24-1 and TRBJ2-1; 13 bases fit TRBD2. This CDR3 has 18 residues. The junction had 7 bases not matched to a gene; V was cut back by 3 bases and J by 3 bases. CDR1 and CDR2 (germline): KGHDR, SFDVKD. The CDR3 loop reads CATSDAGTSGNFYNEQFF. For the CDR3, the DNA is TGTGCCACCAGTGATGCCGGGACTAGCGGGAATTTCTACAATGAGCAGTTCTTC.

For the CDR3, the DNA is TGTGCTAGTGGTTTGGGGGCCAGAGAGACCCAGTACTTC. It yields the protein CASGLGARETQYF. J is TRBJ2-5 and V is TRBV12-5, with unresolved D. This CDR3 is 13 amino acids long. In germline, CDR1 is LGHNT, CDR2 FRNRAP. V was clipped by 1 base and J by 4 bases, with 7 bases between them.

Here the CDR3 reads CATSRDSGVSSPLHF. The CDR3 DNA sequence: TGTGCCACCAGCAGAGATTCAGGGGTTAGTTCACCCCTCCACTTT. This chain links TRBV15 with TRBJ1-6, with D tentatively TRBD1 (6 bases). The CDR3 totals 15 residues. The germline V gene encodes CDR1 LNHNV and CDR2 YYDKDF (reference sequence). Trimming took 0 bases from V and 9 from J, leaving 12 bases between them.

The V and J genes are TRBV6-5 and TRBJ1-5; no clear D. In germline, CDR1 is MNHEY, CDR2 SVGAGI. The CDR3 totals 15 residues. V shed 6 bases and J shed 2 bases, with 14 bases lying between them. The CDR3 spells CASSLNGGGNQPQHF. The CDR3 coding sequence is TGTGCCAGCAGCCTAAACGGAGGAGGCAATCAGCCCCAGCATTTT.

The rearrangement joins TRBV7-2 to TRBJ1-3, with D possibly TRBD1 on 6 matching bases. This CDR3 contains 18 residues. The germline CDR1 and CDR2 sequences are SGHTA and FQGNSA. The V gene lost 0 bases and the J gene lost 0 bases, with 15 bases spanning the gap. CDR3 coding DNA: TGTGCCAGCAGCTTAGCCGGGGGGCCTAATCGCTCTGGAAACACCATATATTTT. This sequence encodes CASSLAGGPNRSGNTIYF.

The chain links TRBV9 to TRBJ2-7; TRBD1 matches at 7 bases. CDR3 length equals 14 residues. The V and J ends lost 0 bases and 5 bases, in that order; junction bases with no gene match: 5. CDR1 and CDR2 (germline): SGDLS, YYNGEE. The CDR3 here is CASSVGLGGDEQYF. The DNA of the CDR3 is TGTGCCAGCAGCGTAGGTTTAGGGGGCGACGAGCAGTACTTC.

The chain has TRBV4-1 and TRBJ2-1; TRBD1 aligns across 9 bases. The trim removed 8 bases at V and 7 bases at J, leaving 9 bases unmatched. The CDR3 totals 14 residues. Germline CDR1 MGHRA, CDR2 YSYEKL. The CDR3 DNA reads as TGCGCCAGCCGCGGGACAGGGTTTAGAAATGAGCAGTTCTTC. Encoded protein: CASRGTGFRNEQFF.

The chain links TRBV7-3 to TRBJ2-7; 8 bases line up with TRBD2. Trimming removed 5 bases from V and 10 bases from J; junction bases left unmatched: 13. CDR3 length equals 14 residues. Germline V lookup: CDR1 SGHTA, CDR2 FQGTGA. The CDR3 nucleotides are TGTGCCAGCAGCCCCGGCGGGCTAGCGGGCGAACAGTACTTC. Amino acids: CASSPGGLAGEQYF.

This chain uses TRBV30 with TRBJ2-5, with D tentatively TRBD2 (5 bases). CDR1 GTSNPN and CDR2 SVGIG come from the germline V gene (reference sequence). Trimming took off 0 bases at V and 7 bases at J, with 9 bases between the two ends. The CDR3 contains 12 residues. The CDR3 DNA follows: TGTGCCTGGAGTGTACATCGGGGGACCCAGTACTTC. It specifies CAWSVHRGTQYF.

J is TRBJ1-1 and V is TRBV30; possible D gene TRBD1, 5 bases. Germline V lookup: CDR1 GTSNPN, CDR2 SVGIG (reference sequence). With 5 bases removed from V and 0 bases from J, the gap between germline ends came to 13 bases. The CDR3 runs to 14 residues. The chain's CDR3 is CAWGGVYMNTEAFF. The DNA for the CDR3 is TGTGCCTGGGGGGGAGTATATATGAACACTGAAGCTTTCTTT.

The chain combines TRBV28 with TRBJ2-2; D is uncertain. From germline, CDR1 is MDHEN and CDR2 SYDVKM. Trimming cost V 5 bases and J 1 base, with 5 bases left between them. CDR3 length: 13 amino acids. The CDR3 DNA reads TGTGCCAGCAGTCCTGAGAACACCGGGGAGCTGTTTTTT. Translating gives CASSPENTGELFF.

The V call is TRBV11-2, the J call TRBJ2-1; a possible D gene is TRBD2 (6 bases). The CDR3 spans 17 residues. CDR1 SGHAT and CDR2 FQNNGV come from the germline V gene. V gave up 6 bases and J gave up 2 bases, with 20 bases separating them. This CDR3 is CASRGGQLAVAYNEQFF. The CDR3 DNA reads TGTGCCAGCAGAGGTGGGCAACTAGCAGTGGCCTACAATGAGCAGTTCTTC.

The rearrangement joins TRBV27 to TRBJ1-6, with D uncertain. The germline CDR1 and CDR2 sequences are MNHEY and SMNVEV (reference sequence). The CDR3 runs to 16 residues. V was trimmed by 3 bases and J by 0 bases, leaving 9 bases between them. The CDR3 spells CASSFFTRSYNSPLHF. CDR3 nucleotides: TGTGCCAGCAGTTTTTTCACACGCTCCTATAATTCACCCCTCCACTTT.

This chain uses TRBV4-2 with TRBJ2-1; possibly TRBD2 for D (5 bases). This CDR3 has 16 amino acids. Trimming took 0 bases from V and 6 from J, leaving 15 bases between them. Germline loops: CDR1 LGHNA, CDR2 YNFKEQ. The DNA for the CDR3 is TGTGCCAGCAGCCAAGATCCGGGAAGCGAGCGCAATGAGCAGTTCTTC. Its protein product is CASSQDPGSERNEQFF.

The J gene is TRBJ2-4, the V gene TRBV6-4; D gene unclear. CDR1 and CDR2 (germline): MRHNA, SNTAGT. V was shortened by 2 bases and J by 8 bases, with 10 bases between the two germline ends. The CDR3 contains 13 residues. This CDR3 is CASSDKLPDIQYF. The CDR3 DNA reads as TGTGCCAGCAGTGACAAGCTTCCCGACATTCAGTACTTC.